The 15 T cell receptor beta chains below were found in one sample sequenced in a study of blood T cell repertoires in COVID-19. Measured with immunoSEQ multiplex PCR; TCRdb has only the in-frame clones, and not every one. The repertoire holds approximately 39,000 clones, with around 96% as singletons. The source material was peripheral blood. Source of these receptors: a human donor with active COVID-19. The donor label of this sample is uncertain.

The chain's CDR3 is CASSGGALNYGYTF. The CDR3 bases are TGTGCCAGCAGTGGAGGCGCCCTTAACTATGGCTACACCTTC. The V and J genes are TRBV11-2 and TRBJ1-2; unclear D gene. The CDR3 runs 14 residues. From germline, CDR1 is SGHAT and CDR2 FQNNGV. Trimming pared 6 bases from V and 1 base from J, leaving 12 bases between. The complete variable domain, with remaining parts taken from reference TRBV11-2 and TRBJ1-2, reads EAGVAQSPRYKIIEKRQSVAFWCNPISGHATLYWYQQILGQGPKLLIQFQNNGVVDDSQLPKDRFSAERLKGVDSTLKIQPAKLEDSAVYLCASSGGALNYGYTFGSGTRLTVV.

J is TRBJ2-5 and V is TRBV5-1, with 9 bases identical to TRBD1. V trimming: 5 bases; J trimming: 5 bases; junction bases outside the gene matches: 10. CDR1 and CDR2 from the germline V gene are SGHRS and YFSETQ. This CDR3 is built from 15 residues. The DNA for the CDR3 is TGCGCCAGCAGAGACCCGGGACAGGGCACGGAGACCCAGTACTTC. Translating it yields CASRDPGQGTETQYF.

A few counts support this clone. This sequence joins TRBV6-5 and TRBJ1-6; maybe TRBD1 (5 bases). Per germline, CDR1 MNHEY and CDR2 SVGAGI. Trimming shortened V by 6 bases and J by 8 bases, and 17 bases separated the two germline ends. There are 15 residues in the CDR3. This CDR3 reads CASSTPRVGDSPLHF. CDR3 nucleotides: TGTGCCAGCAGCACTCCCAGGGTTGGTGATTCACCCCTCCACTTT.

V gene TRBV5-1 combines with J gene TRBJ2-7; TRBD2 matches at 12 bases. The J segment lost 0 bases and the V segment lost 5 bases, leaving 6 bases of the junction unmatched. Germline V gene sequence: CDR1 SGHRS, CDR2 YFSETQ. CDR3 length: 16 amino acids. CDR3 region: CASSPVTSGSSYEQYF. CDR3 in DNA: TGCGCCAGCAGTCCCGTGACTAGCGGGAGCTCCTACGAGCAGTACTTC.

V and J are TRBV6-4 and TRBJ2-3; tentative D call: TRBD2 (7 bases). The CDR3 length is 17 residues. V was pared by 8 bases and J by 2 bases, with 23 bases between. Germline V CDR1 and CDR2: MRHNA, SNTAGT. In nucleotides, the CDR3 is TGTGCCAGCGCTTCAGGGGTTGGGCTAGCGGCCACAGATACGCAGTATTTT. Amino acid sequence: CASASGVGLAATDTQYF.

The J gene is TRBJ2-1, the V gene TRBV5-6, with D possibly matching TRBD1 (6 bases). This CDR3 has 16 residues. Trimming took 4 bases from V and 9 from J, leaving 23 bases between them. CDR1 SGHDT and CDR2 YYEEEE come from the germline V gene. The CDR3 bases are TGTGCCAGCAGCCCGACGGTAGGGGGAGTACGTGTTGAGCAGTTCTTC. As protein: CASSPTVGGVRVEQFF.

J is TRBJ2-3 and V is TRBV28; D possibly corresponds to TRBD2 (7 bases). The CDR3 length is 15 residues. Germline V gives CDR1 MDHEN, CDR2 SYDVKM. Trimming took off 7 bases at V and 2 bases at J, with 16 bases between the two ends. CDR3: CASKLGGGNTDTQYF. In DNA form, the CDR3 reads TGTGCCAGCAAACTGGGGGGGGGCAACACAGATACGCAGTATTTT. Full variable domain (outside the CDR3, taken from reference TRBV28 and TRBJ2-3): DVKVTQSSRYLVKRTGEKVFLECVQDMDHENMFWYRQDPGLGLRLIYFSYDVKMKEKGDIPEGYSVSREKKERFSLILESASTNQTSMYLCASKLGGGNTDTQYFGPGTRLTVL.

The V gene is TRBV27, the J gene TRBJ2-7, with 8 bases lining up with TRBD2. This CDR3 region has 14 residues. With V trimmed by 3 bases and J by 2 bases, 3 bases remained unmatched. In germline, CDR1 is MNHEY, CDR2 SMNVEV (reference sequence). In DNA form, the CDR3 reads TGTGCCAGCAGTTTTGCGGGAGGCACCTACGAGCAGTACTTC. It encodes CASSFAGGTYEQYF.

CDR3 residues: CASSASGGRTDTQYF. CDR3 DNA: TGCGCCAGCAGCGCGAGCGGGGGGCGCACAGATACGCAGTATTTT. This sequence joins TRBV5-1 and TRBJ2-3; 9 bases line up with TRBD2. Losses at the gene ends were 4 bases for V and 1 base for J; bases not matched to a gene: 4. The CDR3 sequence is 15 residues long. Germline values: CDR1 SGHRS, CDR2 YFSETQ.

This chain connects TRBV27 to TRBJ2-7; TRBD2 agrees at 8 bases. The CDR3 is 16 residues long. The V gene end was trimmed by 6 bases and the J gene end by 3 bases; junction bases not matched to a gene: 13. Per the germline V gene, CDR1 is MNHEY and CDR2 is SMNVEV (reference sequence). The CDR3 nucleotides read TGTGCCAGCAGACCTTGGAGCGGGGGTGCGTTCTACGAGCAGTACTTC. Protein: CASRPWSGGAFYEQYF.

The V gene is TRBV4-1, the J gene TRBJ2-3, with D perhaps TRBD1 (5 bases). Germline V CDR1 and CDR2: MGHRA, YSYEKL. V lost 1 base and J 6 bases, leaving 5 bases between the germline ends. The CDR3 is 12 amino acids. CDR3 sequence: CASSQGGDTQYF. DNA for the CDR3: TGCGCCAGCAGCCAAGGGGGCGATACGCAGTATTTT.

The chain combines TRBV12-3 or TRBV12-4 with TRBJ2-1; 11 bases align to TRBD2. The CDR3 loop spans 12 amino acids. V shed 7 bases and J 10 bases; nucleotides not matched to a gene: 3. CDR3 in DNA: TGTGCCAGCACCTGGACTAGCGGGGAGCAGTTCTTC. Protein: CASTWTSGEQFF.

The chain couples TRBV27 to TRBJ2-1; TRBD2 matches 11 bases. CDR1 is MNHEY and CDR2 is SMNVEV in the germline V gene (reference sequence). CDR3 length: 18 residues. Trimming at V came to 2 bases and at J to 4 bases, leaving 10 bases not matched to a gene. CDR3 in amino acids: CASSLGTSGDIMYNEQFF. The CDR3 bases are TGTGCCAGCAGTTTAGGGACTAGCGGTGATATTATGTACAATGAGCAGTTCTTC.

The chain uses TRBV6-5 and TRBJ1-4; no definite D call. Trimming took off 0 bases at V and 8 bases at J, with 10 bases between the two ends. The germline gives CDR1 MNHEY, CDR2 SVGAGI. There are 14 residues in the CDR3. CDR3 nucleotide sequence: TGTGCCAGCAGTTACTCGAACGTAGTCGAAAAACTGTTTTTT. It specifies CASSYSNVVEKLFF.

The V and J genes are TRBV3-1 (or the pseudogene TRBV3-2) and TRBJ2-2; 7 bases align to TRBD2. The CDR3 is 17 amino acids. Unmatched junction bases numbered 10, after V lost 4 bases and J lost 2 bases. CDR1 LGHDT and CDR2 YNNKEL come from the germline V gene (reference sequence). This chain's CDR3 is CASSPVWGRANTGELFF. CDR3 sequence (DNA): TGTGCCAGCAGCCCCGTGTGGGGGAGGGCCAACACCGGGGAGCTGTTTTTT.